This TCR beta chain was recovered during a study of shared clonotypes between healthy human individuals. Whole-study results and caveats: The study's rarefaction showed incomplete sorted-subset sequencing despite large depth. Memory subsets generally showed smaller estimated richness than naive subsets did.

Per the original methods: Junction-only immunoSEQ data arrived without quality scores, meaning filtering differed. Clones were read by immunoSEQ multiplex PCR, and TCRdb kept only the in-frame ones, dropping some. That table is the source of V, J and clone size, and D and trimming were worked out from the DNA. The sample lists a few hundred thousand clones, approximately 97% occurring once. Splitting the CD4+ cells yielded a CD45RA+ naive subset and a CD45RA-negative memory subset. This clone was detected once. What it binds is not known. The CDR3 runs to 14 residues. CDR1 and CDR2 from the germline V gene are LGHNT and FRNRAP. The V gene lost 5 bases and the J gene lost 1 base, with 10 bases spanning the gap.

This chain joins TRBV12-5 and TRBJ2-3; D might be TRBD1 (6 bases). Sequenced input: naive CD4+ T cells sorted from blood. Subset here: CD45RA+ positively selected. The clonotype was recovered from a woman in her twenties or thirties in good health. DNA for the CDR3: TGTGCTAGTGGTACCGGACAGCGCACAGATACGCAGTATTTT. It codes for CASGTGQRTDTQYF.